A single sample gave rise to the 24 T cell receptor beta chains below, sequenced in a study of T cells in Graves' hyperthyroidism and ophthalmopathy. There were TCR beta CDR3 regions amplified from RNA transcripts. The primer set for the first-round RT-PCR of the TCR CDR3 was HTBI. TCRdb called the multiplex PCR reads again in MiXCR, with one record for every CDR3 protein. The data show some 360,000 distinct CDR3 sequences, more than 11% seen once. The specimen was blood. Receptors originate from a woman in her sixties with Graves' hyperthyroidism.

This clonotype was detected many times. The chain joins TRBV5-1 to TRBJ2-3; D is unresolved. Germline lookup yields CDR1 SGHRS and CDR2 YFSETQ. The V end was cut by 0 bases, the J end by 7 bases, with 3 bases between. The CDR3 length is 11 residues. The CDR3 DNA is TGCGCCAGCAGCTTGGGTTATACGCAGTATTTT. Translating gives CASSLGYTQYF.

This clonotype was seen at least ten times. This chain links TRBV5-1 with TRBJ2-7, with TRBD2 matching over 8 bases. This CDR3 is 18 amino acids long. CDR1 and CDR2 from the germline V gene are SGHRS and YFSETQ. V was pared by 0 bases and J by 1 base, with 12 bases of the junction left unmatched. CDR3 protein: CASSLVLGSGMESYEQYF. CDR3 nucleotide sequence: TGCGCCAGCAGCTTGGTGTTAGGTAGCGGGATGGAGTCCTACGAGCAGTACTTC.

The sample holds a few counts of this clonotype. J is TRBJ1-1 and V is TRBV19; no definite D call. Germline CDR1 LNHDA, CDR2 SQIVND (reference sequence). V was cut by 8 bases and J by 3 bases, with 19 bases left in between. The CDR3 has 15 residues. DNA for the CDR3: TGTGCCAGTCACCCTATGAACTCCAAGGACACTGAAGCTTTCTTT. Amino acid sequence: CASHPMNSKDTEAFF. Looking up the rest from reference TRBV19 and TRBJ1-1 gives the full variable domain: DGGITQSPKYLFRKEGQNVTLSCEQNLNHDAMYWYRQDPGQGLRLIYYSQIVNDFQKGDIAEGYSVSREKKESFPLTVTSAQKNPTAFYLCASHPMNSKDTEAFFGQGTRLTVV.

There are many counts of this clonotype. This chain joins TRBV4-1 and TRBJ2-3; 12 bases are shared with TRBD2. Per germline, CDR1 MGHRA and CDR2 YSYEKL. This CDR3 contains 21 residues. With 2 bases clipped from V and 0 bases from J, the junction kept 15 bases outside the gene matches. CDR3 region: CASSQYVFRTSGMESTDTQYF. The CDR3 bases are TGCGCCAGCAGCCAATATGTATTCCGGACTAGCGGGATGGAGAGCACAGATACGCAGTATTTT.

This clonotype showed up many times. This rearrangement joins TRBV10-3 to TRBJ2-5; TRBD2 matches at 14 bases. Per germline, CDR1 ENHRY and CDR2 SYGVKD. The CDR3 sequence is 16 residues long. Trimming took 3 bases from V and 3 from J; bases not matched to a gene: 3. The CDR3 coding sequence is TGTGCCATCAGTGACCCGGGACTAGCGGGAGAAGAGACCCAGTACTTC. Translation: CAISDPGLAGEETQYF.

In the case of this clonotype: A much bigger clone sits one base away, suggesting this may be a read error. This sequence joins TRBV28 and TRBJ2-2; 9 bases align to TRBD2. The length of the CDR3 is 15 residues. Germline loops: CDR1 MDHEN, CDR2 SYDVKM. The DNA of the CDR3 is TGTGCCAGCAGTTCTAGCGGGGCGAACACCGGGGGGCTGTTTTTT. This codes for CASSSSGANTGGLFF.

This clonotype has ten or more counts. V gene TRBV7-8 combines with J gene TRBJ2-1; D is undetermined. The V end was cut by 3 bases, the J end by 5 bases, with 5 bases between. CDR3 length: 12 amino acids. CDR1 and CDR2 (germline): SGHVS, FQNEAQ. The chain's CDR3 is CASSFRDNEQFF. CDR3 sequence (DNA): TGTGCCAGCAGCTTCCGCGACAATGAGCAGTTCTTC.

In its sample, this clonotype was seen many times. The gene calls are TRBV7-9 and TRBJ2-1; TRBD2 matches at 9 bases. Germline trimming cut 8 bases from V and 5 bases from J; bases unmatched to any gene: 4. CDR3 length: 13 amino acids. Germline loops: CDR1 SEHNR, CDR2 FQNEAQ (reference sequence). This CDR3 is CASVLAGNNEQFF. CDR3 sequence (DNA): TGTGCCAGCGTGCTAGCGGGAAACAATGAGCAGTTCTTC.

Notes on this clonotype: A single base separates this from a much larger clone, so it may be a read error. V and J are TRBV12-3 or TRBV12-4 and TRBJ1-4, with D unclear. The CDR3 extends over 13 amino acids. V lost 4 bases, J lost 6 bases, and 9 bases lay in between. The CDR3 nucleotides read TGTGCCAGCAGTTATCTGGGAGATGAAAAACTGTTTTTT. Encoded protein: CASSYLGDEKLFF.

This clonotype was seen a handful of times. The chain joins TRBV19 to TRBJ1-6; D ambiguous. The CDR3 is 14 residues long. Trimming pared 3 bases from V and 8 bases from J, leaving 11 bases between. CDR1 LNHDA and CDR2 SQIVND come from the germline V gene (reference sequence). The CDR3 coding sequence is TGTGCCAGTAGTATCAGTCAGCCCTATTCACCCCTCCACTTT. It translates to CASSISQPYSPLHF.

This clonotype was found many times. The rearrangement links TRBV6-2 or TRBV6-3 to TRBJ2-5, with 7 positions matching TRBD1. The CDR3 is 14 residues long. Germline loops: CDR1 MNHEY, CDR2 SVGEGT. Trimming took 2 bases from V and 3 from J; bases not matched to a gene: 3. For the CDR3, the DNA is TGTGCCAGCAGTTACGACAGGGTGAAAGAGACCCAGTACTTC. The encoded protein is CASSYDRVKETQYF.

The rearrangement joins TRBV15 to TRBJ2-2; tentative D call: TRBD1 (5 bases). CDR1 LNHNV and CDR2 YYDKDF come from the germline V gene (reference sequence). Trimming pared 2 bases from V and 2 bases from J, leaving 12 bases between. This CDR3 contains 16 residues. This CDR3 is CATSRLDRTNTGELFF. CDR3 in DNA: TGTGCCACCAGCAGACTCGACAGAACAAACACCGGGGAGCTGTTTTTT. Using reference TRBV15 and TRBJ2-2 for the parts outside the CDR3, the full variable domain is DAMVIQNPRYQVTQFGKPVTLSCSQTLNHNVMYWYQQKSSQAPKLLFHYYDKDFNNEADTPDNFQSRRPNTSFCFLDIRSPGLGDTAMYLCATSRLDRTNTGELFFGEGSRLTVL.

This clonotype has ten or more counts. The chain carries TRBV6-1 and TRBJ1-1; D is unclear. CDR3 length: 15 amino acids. V lost 6 bases to trimming and J lost 1 base, with 15 bases between them. From germline, CDR1 is MNHNS and CDR2 SASEGT. CDR3 protein: CASSPGRGANTEAFF. The CDR3 coding sequence is TGTGCCAGCAGCCCGGGTCGCGGTGCGAACACTGAAGCTTTCTTT.

This clonotype was seen once. This rearrangement joins TRBV7-9 to TRBJ1-5, with D maybe TRBD1 (5 bases). V lost 5 bases to trimming and J lost 4 bases, with 12 bases between them. The CDR3 is 14 amino acids. Germline loops: CDR1 SEHNR, CDR2 FQNEAQ (reference sequence). CDR3 in amino acids: CASSTTGGNQPQHF. CDR3 nucleotides: TGTGCCAGCAGCACAACCGGGGGAAATCAGCCCCAGCATTTT.

This clonotype was counted ten times or more. The chain combines TRBV20-1 with TRBJ1-1; D is ambiguous. The CDR3 is 18 residues long. Germline CDR1 DFQATT, CDR2 SNEGSKA (reference sequence). V shed 6 bases and J shed 12 bases, with 38 bases lying between them. CDR3 in amino acids: CSAPIQTPRVVRTPTSFF. DNA of the CDR3: TGCAGTGCCCCTATCCAAACGCCGCGAGTAGTCCGGACCCCGACGTCTTTCTTT.

Many counts were recorded for this clonotype. The CDR3 reads CASSSPPQGGRTNTEAFF. CDR3 nucleotides: TGTGCCAGCAGCTCCCCCCCACAGGGCGGACGGACAAACACTGAAGCTTTCTTT. This sequence joins TRBV11-3 and TRBJ1-1, with a possible D match to TRBD1 (6 bases). The CDR3 runs to 18 residues. The V and J ends lost 4 bases and 2 bases respectively, with 23 bases between them. Per the germline V gene, CDR1 is SGHNT and CDR2 is YENEEA.

This clonotype was picked up many times. The gene calls are TRBV20-1 and TRBJ1-2; a possible D gene is TRBD1 (6 bases). Trimming stripped 5 bases from V and 0 bases from J, with 13 bases between. The CDR3 covers 14 residues. The germline V gene encodes CDR1 DFQATT and CDR2 SNEGSKA (reference sequence). The CDR3: CSAPGGGTNYGYTF. The CDR3 bases are TGCAGTGCTCCCGGAGGGGGAACTAACTATGGCTACACCTTC.

This clonotype was counted ten times or more. The chain employs TRBV30 and TRBJ1-6, with 7 bases matching TRBD1. The germline V gene encodes CDR1 GTSNPN and CDR2 SVGIG (reference sequence). The V segment lost 6 bases and the J segment 10 bases; nucleotides outside the gene matches: 6. This CDR3 region has 12 residues. Here the CDR3 reads CACLPGGSPLHF. Written as DNA, the CDR3 is TGTGCCTGCCTGCCAGGGGGATCACCCCTCCACTTT.

This clonotype has a handful of counts. V and J are TRBV4-2 and TRBJ1-2; D gene unclear. The CDR3 loop spans 15 amino acids. Germline loops: CDR1 LGHNA, CDR2 YNFKEQ. The V end lost 2 bases, the J end lost 1 base, and 11 bases lay between the germline ends. CDR3 protein: CASSQLLNSNYGYTF. CDR3 nucleotides: TGTGCCAGCAGCCAACTTTTGAACAGTAACTATGGCTACACCTTC.

This clonotype was found a few times. The CDR3 DNA is TGTGCCAGCAGCGCGGGACTAGCGGCTACATACGAGCAGTACTTC. It codes for CASSAGLAATYEQYF. The rearrangement joins TRBV11-2 to TRBJ2-7, with TRBD2 identical over 11 bases. V was pared by 5 bases and J by 4 bases, with 7 bases of the junction left unmatched. The CDR3 consists of 15 residues. CDR1 and CDR2 (germline): SGHAT, FQNNGV.

Concerning this clonotype: Since a much larger clone is just one base distant, this may be a read error. The gene calls are TRBV24-1 and TRBJ2-1; 13 positions match TRBD2. The J call is doubtful: the DNA matches TRBJ2-7 better. The CDR3 spans 18 residues. Germline loops: CDR1 KGHDR, CDR2 SFDVKD. CDR3 in amino acids: CATSEKAGTSGNHNEQYF. DNA for the CDR3: TGTGCCACCAGTGAAAAAGCCGGGACTAGCGGGAACCACAATGAGCAGTACTTC.

The V gene is TRBV4-2, the J gene TRBJ2-2; 10 bases agree with TRBD2. Germline-derived CDR1 and CDR2 are LGHNA and YNFKEQ. The CDR3 has 17 amino acids. The V and J ends lost 0 bases and 3 bases, in that order; junction bases with no gene match: 4. This chain's CDR3 is CASSQEVGLADTGELFF. Written as DNA, the CDR3 is TGTGCCAGCAGCCAAGAGGTCGGACTAGCGGACACCGGGGAGCTGTTTTTT.

On this clonotype itself: The junction departs from germline at one end; a sequencing error may be responsible. The chain combines TRBV7-7 with TRBJ2-6, with 13 bases that match TRBD2. CDR3 size: 17 residues. Germline V gene data show CDR1 as SSHAT and CDR2 as FNYEAQ (reference sequence). The CDR3 reads CASSSGLAGAGANVLTF. In nucleotides, the CDR3 is TGTGCTAGCAGCTCCGGACTAGCGGGAGCTGGGGCCAACGTCCTGACTTTC.

The chain recombines TRBV6-1 with TRBJ2-1; a possible D gene is TRBD2 (6 bases). Trimming took 2 bases from V and 9 from J, leaving 17 bases between them. Germline V CDR1 and CDR2: MNHNS, SASEGT. The CDR3 extends over 15 amino acids. CDR3 sequence (DNA): TGTGCCAGCAGTGAATGGGCAGGGAGGCTCGGTGAGCAGTTCTTC. Amino acid sequence: CASSEWAGRLGEQFF.